The clone carrying this T cell receptor beta chain turned up a few times. As yet, its antigen is unknown. The data were taken from a study of neoadjuvant anti-PD-1 for oral cavity cancer. Study conclusions and caveats: Pretreatment Treg/Th17 ratio correlated inversely with post-treatment tumor clonality. After neoadjuvant nivolumab, PBMC T cell clonality was significantly higher in non-responders than responders.

Most PBMC samples had 450 to 500 ng input DNA in six replicates. The method was immunoSEQ multiplex PCR; TCRdb's version includes in-frame clones alone and lacks a portion of them. This repertoire shows over 10,000 clones, 50% to 75% found once; its top ten account for 2% to 3%. This receptor was obtained from a person aged 35-80 years with oral cavity squamous cell carcinoma. The sample in question was PBMCs, obtained before nivolumab (anti-PD-1) treatment.

The CDR3 sequence: CASSLSAGNTEAFF. CDR3 DNA: TGCGCCAGCAGCTTGTCGGCAGGGAACACTGAAGCTTTCTTT. This rearrangement joins TRBV5-1 to TRBJ1-1, with D hard to call. V shed 1 base and J shed 1 base, with 8 bases lying between them. The CDR3 has 14 amino acids. The germline gives CDR1 SGHRS, CDR2 YFSETQ.